This T cell receptor (beta chain) was captured by sequencing in a study of CD8+CD57+ T cells in acquired aplastic anemia. Study-level background: Sorted CD4+ plus CD8+ cells gave DNA averaging about 3.2 ug. General study points: The study identified almost 30 CD8+ CDR3 sequences shared by patients and controls.

Genomic DNA acted as the template from which TCR beta VDJ combination and CDR3 sequence profiling were carried out. TCRdb recomputed calls from the reads with MiXCR, one row per CDR3 protein. Seen here are some 140,000 distinct CDR3 sequences, 52% observed once, and the top ten hold around 12%. In patients chosen for sequencing, flow cytometry had shown CD8+CD57+ cell expansion. Acquired aplastic anemia of severe grade affected all patients. By the time of blood sampling, patients had still received no therapy. The V gene lost 8 bases and the J gene lost 3 bases, with 17 bases spanning the gap. This CDR3 spans 14 amino acids. Germline lookup yields CDR1 MNHNS and CDR2 SASEGT. With regard to this clonotype: Its antigen is as yet unknown.

The chain has TRBV6-1 and TRBJ2-7, with a tentative D call TRBD2 (7 bases). Sequencing was performed on sorted CD4+, CD8+, or CD8+CD57+ T cells (not recorded which) from PBMCs. This sequence was found in a human donor with aplastic anemia. The CDR3 spells CASAGGRAGYEQYF. The CDR3 DNA reads TGTGCCAGCGCCGGGGGGCGGGCCGGCTACGAGCAGTACTTC.